The entry below describes one T cell receptor (beta chain). Before the COVID-19 pandemic, during about 2011-2019, CD4+ T cells were taken from unexposed donors. These data originate in a study of CD4 T cells in relation to SARS-CoV-2 and coronaviruses. Study as a whole: Shared crossreactive spike epitopes were mapped to their HLA restriction.

Clones were read by immunoSEQ multiplex PCR, and TCRdb kept only the in-frame ones, dropping some. The sample carries some 69,000 clones, about 94% recorded once. This receptor was obtained from a human donor in good health. The specimen was naive CD4+ T cells from PBMCs. Subset meaning: naive CD4+ T cells isolated by negative enrichment.

Written as DNA, the CDR3 is TGTGCCAGCAGCCAAGAAGGAGGCTGGAGTTCAGATACGCAGTATTTT. Translated: CASSQEGGWSSDTQYF. This chain links TRBV4-2 with TRBJ2-3; D possibly corresponds to TRBD2 (5 bases). Deletions cut 0 bases from V and 4 bases from J, with 14 bases between. Germline V CDR1 and CDR2: LGHNA, YNFKEQ. The CDR3 is made up of 16 amino acids.